This is a list of T cell receptor beta chains from one sample in a study of blood T cell repertoires in COVID-19. TCRdb keeps only in-frame clones here, not all; method: immunoSEQ multiplex PCR. Of 200,000 or so clones listed, approximately 80% are singletons. Sequencing used PBMCs or T cells enriched from blood (not recorded which). The receptor source for this set is a middle-aged woman with acute COVID-19. Both conserved end residues are part of each CDR3. The D gene is left open where the match is weak. Clone size is stated in some rows and not others, as once, few, many or a class when expanded.

>TRBV6-4|-|few|TRBJ1-2
TGTGCCAGCAGTGACTCTTATCGCCCGGCAGGCTATGGCTACACCTTC
CASSDSYRPAGYGYTF
>TRBV27|TRBD1|-|TRBJ2-3
TGTGCCAGCGGGACAGTGTCAGATACGCAGTATTTT
CASGTVSDTQYF
>TRBV5-1|TRBD2|-|TRBJ2-3
TGCGCCAGCAGCCCGGGACTAGCGGGAGGGGTCCGCCCAGATACGCAGTATTTT
CASSPGLAGGVRPDTQYF
>TRBV2|TRBD1|-|TRBJ2-1
TGTGCCAGCAGTGAAATAGGAACAGGGGTTTTTCTTGGGTTACTCGCCGAGCAGTTCTTC
CASSEIGTGVFLGLLAEQFF
>TRBV30|-|-|TRBJ1-4
TGTGCCTGGAACCGCGGGTTTGATGAAAAACTGTTTTTT
CAWNRGFDEKLFF
>TRBV12-5|-|-|TRBJ1-1
TGTGCTAGTGGTTTGGTGATAGGGGGATCGGGCACTGAAGCTTTCTTT
CASGLVIGGSGTEAFF
>TRBV5-1|TRBD2|-|TRBJ2-2
TGCGCCAGCAGCCTAAGAGCGGGAGGGCCGTCCGGGGAGCTGTTTTTT
CASSLRAGGPSGELFF
>TRBV7-3|TRBD1|-|TRBJ2-2
TGTGCCAGCAGCTCCGGGACAGGGAGTTCGGGGGAGCTGTTTTTT
CASSSGTGSSGELFF
>TRBV9|TRBD2|-|TRBJ2-1
TGTGCCAGCAGCGTAGGACCCAGCGGGGGTTTCTACAATGAGCAGTTCTTC
CASSVGPSGGFYNEQFF
>TRBV19|TRBD2|-|TRBJ2-3
TGTGCCAGTGAATTGGGGGGACTAGGATTCACAGATACGCAGTATTTT
CASELGGLGFTDTQYF
>TRBV13|-|-|TRBJ2-7
TGTGCCAGCAGCTTAGGACAGACCTACGAGCAGTACTTC
CASSLGQTYEQYF
>TRBV7-2|-|-|TRBJ2-7
TGTGCCAGCAAATTAGGGGGAGTATCCTACGAGCAGTACTTC
CASKLGGVSYEQYF
>TRBV3-1/TRBV3-2|TRBD2|-|TRBJ2-5
TGTGCCAGCACCCCGAGCGGGAGGAGGGAGACCCAGTACTTC
CASTPSGRRETQYF